Below are 27 T cell receptor beta chains sequenced from a single sample in a study of neoadjuvant nivolumab and ipilimumab in lung cancer. Repertoires were generated with immunoSEQ multiplex PCR, while TCRdb's copy carries only in-frame clones and drops some. The table has thousands of clones, around 70% seen once. This material consisted of tumor tissue, taken after neoadjuvant nivolumab, alone or with ipilimumab, at or shortly before surgery. The origin of the receptors is an adult with non-small cell lung cancer.

This chain links TRBV14 with TRBJ1-6; D ambiguous. Germline CDR1 is SGHDN and CDR2 is FVKESK. The ends were cut back, 6 bases at V and 2 bases at J, with 11 bases in the middle. This CDR3 spans 15 amino acids. The CDR3 is CASSPGRTYNSPLHF. The CDR3 coding sequence is TGTGCCAGCAGTCCAGGACGGACCTATAATTCACCCCTCCACTTT.

V usage is TRBV18 and J usage is TRBJ2-3, with 9 bases that match TRBD2. V lost 1 base, J lost 2 bases, and 1 base stayed unmatched. This CDR3 has 15 residues. CDR1 and CDR2 (germline): KGHSH, LQKENI. CDR3 in amino acids: CASSPLAGATDTQYF. The CDR3 DNA reads as TGTGCCAGCTCACCACTAGCGGGGGCCACAGATACGCAGTATTTT. Supplemented by reference TRBV18 and TRBJ2-3, the full variable domain reads NAGVMQNPRHLVRRRGQEARLRCSPMKGHSHVYWYRQLPEEGLKFMVYLQKENIIDESGMPKERFSAEFPKEGPSILRIQQVVRGDSAAYFCASSPLAGATDTQYFGPGTRLTVL.

This clone was picked up a small number of times. The V gene is TRBV18, the J gene TRBJ2-5; D possibly corresponds to TRBD2 (6 bases). CDR3 length: 14 residues. Looked up from germline, CDR1 is KGHSH and CDR2 is LQKENI. V was trimmed by 3 bases and J by 5 bases, leaving 13 bases between them. In nucleotides, the CDR3 is TGTGCCAGCTCACCCACCGGGGGTCAGGAGACCCAGTACTTC. Translation: CASSPTGGQETQYF.

The J gene is TRBJ1-1, the V gene TRBV2, with D unclear. The CDR3 is made up of 14 amino acids. Germline CDR1 and CDR2: SNHLY and FYNNEI. The germline V and J ends were trimmed by 4 bases and 5 bases, with 14 bases remaining between them. CDR3 amino acids: CASSGSRTWTEAFF. CDR3 bases: TGTGCCAGCAGTGGTAGCAGGACTTGGACTGAAGCTTTCTTT.

This clone was seen only a few times. This chain links TRBV11-3 with TRBJ1-1; tentatively, D is TRBD1 (6 bases). The CDR3 is 14 residues long. The V end was cut by 0 bases, the J end by 2 bases, with 7 bases between. CDR1 is SGHNT and CDR2 is YENEEA in the germline V gene. The CDR3 DNA follows: TGTGCCAGCAGCTTAGATGGGGGCAACACTGAAGCTTTCTTT. Its translation is CASSLDGGNTEAFF. The full variable domain, completed using reference TRBV11-3 and TRBJ1-1, is EAGVVQSPRYKIIEKKQPVAFWCNPISGHNTLYWYLQNLGQGPELLIRYENEEAVDDSQLPKDRFSAERLKGVDSTLKIQPAELGDSAVYLCASSLDGGNTEAFFGQGTRLTVV.

This chain joins TRBV5-1 and TRBJ1-4, with a weak D call TRBD1 (6 bases). The CDR3 sequence is 15 residues long. Trimming pared 0 bases from V and 8 bases from J, leaving 14 bases between. Germline lookup yields CDR1 SGHRS and CDR2 YFSETQ. For the CDR3, the DNA is TGCGCCAGCAGCTTGGCTCGGGGGGCTGGAGAAAAACTGTTTTTT. Its protein product is CASSLARGAGEKLFF.

V gene TRBV27 combines with J gene TRBJ2-1, with 11 positions matching TRBD2. Per the germline V gene, CDR1 is MNHEY and CDR2 is SMNVEV (reference sequence). The CDR3 loop spans 15 amino acids. J lost 6 bases, V lost 4 bases, and 5 bases had no gene match. The CDR3 bases are TGTGCCAGCAGTTCACTAGCGGGGGCCCTCAATGAGCAGTTCTTC. Translating it yields CASSSLAGALNEQFF.

The chain combines TRBV6-6 with TRBJ2-7; TRBD1 is a possible D gene (6 bases). V shed 8 bases and J shed 1 base, with 12 bases lying between them. CDR3 length equals 13 residues. Germline CDR1 reads MNHNY; CDR2 reads SVGAGI (reference sequence). The CDR3 sequence is CASAGAGSYEQYF. In DNA form, the CDR3 reads TGTGCCAGCGCAGGGGCTGGATCCTACGAGCAGTACTTC.

The genes are TRBV6-6 and TRBJ1-6; TRBD1 agrees at 10 bases. The CDR3 is 16 residues long. Germline CDR1 is MNHNY and CDR2 is SVGAGI (reference sequence). J lost 9 bases, V lost 0 bases, and 5 bases had no gene match. The CDR3 bases are TGTGCCAGCAGTTACTCGAGCAGGGACAGGGGTTCACCCCTCCACTTT. Protein sequence: CASSYSSRDRGSPLHF.

This chain connects TRBV2 to TRBJ2-2; TRBD1 matches 11 bases. J lost 4 bases, V lost 9 bases, and 1 base had no gene match. Germline V gene lookup returns CDR1 SNHLY and CDR2 FYNNEI. This CDR3 is built from 13 residues. The CDR3 DNA follows: TGTGCCAGTGGGACAGGGGGCACCGGGGAGCTGTTTTTT. This sequence encodes CASGTGGTGELFF.

The chain employs TRBV4-3 and TRBJ2-1, with TRBD2 matching over 8 bases. The length of the CDR3 is 17 residues. Germline values: CDR1 LGHNA, CDR2 YSLEER. V lost 0 bases and J lost 2; bases outside the gene matches: 6. CDR3 nucleotide sequence: TGCGCCAGCAGCCAAGATCCCCGGGGGGGGCCCTACAATGAGCAGTTCTTC. Translating it yields CASSQDPRGGPYNEQFF.

The CDR3 is CATREGGTEAFF. CDR3 nucleotides: TGTGCCACCCGGGAGGGGGGCACTGAAGCTTTCTTT. The chain couples TRBV10-3 to TRBJ1-1; TRBD1 might be the D (6 bases). The CDR3 contains 12 residues. The germline CDR1 and CDR2 sequences are ENHRY and SYGVKD. V was shortened by 10 bases and J by 4 bases, with 13 bases between the two germline ends.

This chain links TRBV7-2 with TRBJ1-2; perhaps TRBD1 as D (5 bases). The germline V gene encodes CDR1 SGHTA and CDR2 FQGNSA. CDR3 length equals 12 residues. V was cut by 4 bases and J by 8 bases, with 11 bases left in between. CDR3 nucleotide sequence: TGTGCCAGCAGCTCGGCCGAGGGGGGCTACACCTTC. This sequence encodes CASSSAEGGYTF.

The chain is built from TRBV2 and TRBJ1-2; D ambiguous. The V end lost 2 bases, the J end lost 5 bases, and 0 bases lay between the germline ends. Germline CDR1 and CDR2: SNHLY and FYNNEI. This CDR3 is 10 amino acids long. The CDR3 loop is CASSEYGYTF. CDR3 bases: TGTGCCAGCAGTGAATATGGCTACACCTTC.

In regard to this clone: The missing conserved phenylalanine or tryptophan at the end of this CDR3 makes a read error likely. This chain links TRBV14 with TRBJ1-2; D is possibly TRBD1 (5 bases). Germline V gene data show CDR1 as SGHDN and CDR2 as FVKESK. The CDR3 has 15 amino acids. Trimming left V 4 bases short and J 4 bases short, with 16 bases between. The CDR3 region has the DNA TGTGCCAGCAGCCCGGACATGTTTAAGGGCTATGGCTACACCTTA. Its protein product is CASSPDMFKGYGYTL.

The chain combines TRBV5-4 with TRBJ2-5; 7 bases are a match to TRBD2. CDR3 length equals 15 residues. The V gene's germline CDR1 is SGHNT and CDR2 YYREEE (reference sequence). The J segment lost 1 base and the V segment lost 2 bases, leaving 5 bases of the junction unmatched. The CDR3 sequence is CASSLGGGVQETQYF. The CDR3 DNA reads TGTGCCAGCAGCTTAGGCGGGGGAGTCCAAGAGACCCAGTACTTC.

The J gene is TRBJ2-1, the V gene TRBV7-2, with 8 bases matching TRBD1. The CDR3 extends over 13 amino acids. Per the germline V gene, CDR1 is SGHTA and CDR2 is FQGNSA. The trim removed 3 bases at V and 14 bases at J, leaving 9 bases unmatched. CDR3 bases: TGTGCCAGCAGCTTTGACCCGGACAGGGCAAAGTTCTTC. Translation gives CASSFDPDRAKFF.

This sequence joins TRBV28 and TRBJ2-7; the D gene is possibly TRBD1 (6 bases). Germline V gene lookup returns CDR1 MDHEN and CDR2 SYDVKM. V lost 2 bases and J 3 bases, leaving 8 bases between the germline ends. This CDR3 contains 13 residues. This CDR3 reads CASSLQGYYEQYF. The CDR3 bases are TGTGCCAGCAGTTTACAGGGGTACTACGAGCAGTACTTC.

This clone was picked up a small number of times. The chain uses TRBV5-5 and TRBJ2-6, with D possibly TRBD1 on 6 matching bases. The CDR3 has 14 amino acids. V dropped 3 bases and J dropped 3 bases, with 7 bases sitting between them. Germline CDR1 and CDR2: SGHKS and YYEKEE (reference sequence). The CDR3 protein is CASSYRVGANVLTF. The DNA for the CDR3 is TGTGCCAGCAGCTACAGGGTTGGGGCCAACGTCCTGACTTTC.

The rearrangement uses TRBV14 and TRBJ2-1, with D possibly being TRBD2 (5 bases). Trimming removed 3 bases from V and 6 bases from J, with 12 bases in between. This CDR3 region has 14 residues. From germline, CDR1 is SGHDN and CDR2 FVKESK. CDR3 amino acids: CASSQSLGGNEQFF. In DNA, the CDR3 is TGTGCCAGCAGCCAGTCCCTTGGAGGCAATGAGCAGTTCTTC.

The V call is TRBV14, the J call TRBJ2-1; D is undetermined. Germline loops: CDR1 SGHDN, CDR2 FVKESK. The CDR3 runs 13 residues. V was trimmed by 4 bases and J by 9 bases, leaving 13 bases between them. This CDR3 reads CASSLTLHGEQFF. CDR3 DNA sequence: TGTGCCAGCAGCCTAACCTTACATGGTGAGCAGTTCTTC.

The chain uses TRBV5-1 and TRBJ1-5; the D gene is possibly TRBD1 (6 bases). Trimming removed 7 bases at V and 7 bases at J, with 18 bases between. CDR3 length equals 14 residues. Germline assignment: CDR1 SGHRS and CDR2 YFSETQ. The CDR3: CASSFGGGAQPQHF. The CDR3 bases are TGCGCCAGCTCCTTTGGAGGGGGGGCACAGCCCCAGCATTTT.

Only one count was recorded for this clone. This sequence joins TRBV15 and TRBJ2-2; TRBD2 agrees at 7 bases. CDR1 is LNHNV and CDR2 is YYDKDF in the germline V gene (reference sequence). J was trimmed by 3 bases and V by 2 bases; bases with no gene match: 0. The CDR3 spans 14 residues. The CDR3 loop is CATSRLADTGELFF. DNA for the CDR3: TGTGCCACCAGCAGACTAGCGGACACCGGGGAGCTGTTTTTT.

The V call is TRBV6-5, the J call TRBJ2-3, with D maybe TRBD2 (7 bases). CDR1 and CDR2 from the germline V gene are MNHEY and SVGAGI. The CDR3 has 16 amino acids. V shed 3 bases and J shed 5 bases, with 18 bases lying between them. The CDR3 region is CASSYGLGGAGDTQYF. CDR3 coding DNA: TGTGCCAGCAGTTATGGGTTGGGGGGGGCAGGAGATACGCAGTATTTT.

A few counts support this clone. The V call is TRBV6-6, the J call TRBJ1-2; weak D call: TRBD1 (5 bases). The V end was cut by 11 bases, the J end by 4 bases, with 23 bases between. CDR3 size: 15 residues. Germline V CDR1 and CDR2: MNHNY, SVGAGI (reference sequence). CDR3 bases: TGTGCCTCACTTCCCGGGCAGGGTTCAGGCTATGGCTACACCTTC. It is translated as CASLPGQGSGYGYTF.

The chain combines TRBV19 with TRBJ1-5, with D unresolved. The CDR3 length is 15 residues. The V end was cut by 0 bases, the J end by 3 bases, with 9 bases between. CDR1 and CDR2 from the germline V gene are LNHDA and SQIVND (reference sequence). The CDR3 bases are TGTGCCAGTAGTATAGATCTACGGCTCAATCAGCCCCAGCATTTT. It specifies CASSIDLRLNQPQHF.

This chain joins TRBV7-2 and TRBJ1-2; possibly TRBD1 for D (6 bases). The CDR3 totals 15 residues. The V gene's germline CDR1 is SGHTA and CDR2 FQGNSA. The germline V and J ends were trimmed by 1 base and 3 bases, with 12 bases remaining between them. CDR3 nucleotide sequence: TGTGCCAGCAGCTTAGGGGGGCAGCCCTACTATGGCTACACCTTC. Translating gives CASSLGGQPYYGYTF.